These 30 T cell receptor beta chains originate from one sample sequenced in a study of cytomegalovirus exposure and HLA in healthy donors. Amplification used 60 Vbeta primers and 13 Jbeta primers. Assay: immunoSEQ multiplex PCR; the TCRdb copy retains only in-frame clones and omits some. The sample has roughly 150,000 clones, under 70% seen once; the top ten hold around 2.9%. The sample consisted of PBMCs. All receptors derive from a woman aged 25 to 39 in good health and CMV-seropositive.

This clone was seen a handful of times. The rearrangement uses TRBV2 and TRBJ2-3; D is perhaps TRBD2 (6 bases). Per germline, CDR1 SNHLY and CDR2 FYNNEI. The V gene lost 6 bases and the J gene lost 6 bases, with 19 bases spanning the gap. There are 15 residues in the CDR3. The DNA of the CDR3 is TGTGCCAGCAGCGCCGGGGGTTCCGGGAAGGATACGCAGTATTTT. This sequence encodes CASSAGGSGKDTQYF.

V gene TRBV2 combines with J gene TRBJ1-6; 11 bases line up with TRBD1. CDR1 and CDR2 from the germline V gene are SNHLY and FYNNEI. The junction had 6 bases not matched to a gene; V was cut back by 7 bases and J by 10 bases. CDR3 size: 14 residues. The CDR3 region has the DNA TGTGCCAGCACCACGGGACAGGGGGTATCACCCCTCCACTTT. It codes for CASTTGQGVSPLHF.

This clone appeared a few times. This chain links TRBV13 with TRBJ2-7; tentative D call: TRBD2 (7 bases). The germline V gene has CDR1 PRHDT and CDR2 FYEKMQ (reference sequence). V was cut by 6 bases and J by 7 bases, with 19 bases left in between. The CDR3 consists of 14 residues. The CDR3, as DNA: TGTGCCAGCAGAGCCTTGGGGGGGGCTCGGGAGCAGTACTTC. Its translation: CASRALGGAREQYF.

This clone was observed a handful of times. The chain combines TRBV11-3 with TRBJ2-1, with D possibly matching TRBD2 (6 bases). The CDR3 spans 17 residues. The V gene lost 4 bases and the J gene lost 5 bases, with 21 bases spanning the gap. Germline V gives CDR1 SGHNT, CDR2 YENEEA. The DNA for the CDR3 is TGTGCCAGCAGCTCCCCCACCGACGGGAGCGCAAACAATGAGCAGTTCTTC. Its translation: CASSSPTDGSANNEQFF.

V gene TRBV6-5 combines with J gene TRBJ1-6; tentatively, D is TRBD1 (5 bases). Germline assignment: CDR1 MNHEY and CDR2 SVGAGI. CDR3 size: 14 residues. Between the trimmed V and J ends, which lost 2 bases and 16 bases, there was a span of 18 bases. Here the CDR3 reads CASSYGMQGIALHF. The CDR3, as DNA: TGTGCCAGCAGTTACGGAATGCAGGGAATTGCACTCCACTTT.

The rearrangement uses TRBV7-6 and TRBJ1-2; weak D call: TRBD1 (5 bases). This CDR3 region has 14 residues. The V gene's germline CDR1 is SGHVS and CDR2 FNYEAQ. The V and J ends lost 5 bases and 5 bases respectively, with 15 bases between them. CDR3 in amino acids: CASSPVGGRYGYTF. The CDR3, as DNA: TGTGCCAGCAGCCCCGTGGGGGGACGGTATGGCTACACCTTC.

As for this clone: The CDR3 carries no conserved terminal phenylalanine or tryptophan, so it likely arises from a read error. The chain combines TRBV19 with TRBJ1-1, with D unclear. Germline values: CDR1 LNHDA, CDR2 SQIVND (reference sequence). The CDR3 runs to 13 residues. Trimming removed 5 bases from V and 5 bases from J, with 12 bases in between. CDR3 nucleotide sequence: TGTGCCAGTAGTCCAAGTCGAGATACTGAAGCTTTCTCT. Translation: CASSPSRDTEAFS.

This clone has more than one count but fewer than ten. The identical CDR3 is also encoded by other nucleotide sequences in the sample. The V call is TRBV4-1, the J call TRBJ1-5; TRBD1 aligns across 9 bases. This CDR3 spans 17 amino acids. The germline CDR1 and CDR2 sequences are MGHRA and YSYEKL. The V and J ends lost 1 base and 5 bases, in that order; junction bases with no gene match: 9. CDR3 sequence reads: CASSQVGTGLQHQPQHF. The CDR3 DNA follows: TGCGCCAGCAGCCAAGTTGGGACAGGGCTACAACATCAGCCCCAGCATTTT.

The chain links TRBV5-1 to TRBJ2-7, with D possibly being TRBD1 (6 bases). CDR1 SGHRS and CDR2 YFSETQ come from the germline V gene. CDR3 length equals 15 residues. Trimming took 2 bases from V and 1 from J, leaving 13 bases between them. The CDR3 region has the DNA TGCGCCAGCAGCTTCCTCGGGACACTTTCCTACGAGCAGTACTTC. Its protein product is CASSFLGTLSYEQYF.

The chain combines TRBV15 with TRBJ1-5, with D possibly TRBD1 on 5 matching bases. V was pared by 0 bases and J by 1 base, with 13 bases between. The germline V gene encodes CDR1 LNHNV and CDR2 YYDKDF (reference sequence). The CDR3 is 17 residues long. CDR3 coding DNA: TGTGCCACCAGCAGAGATCTCCCAGGGCCAAGCAATCAGCCCCAGCATTTT. Translation: CATSRDLPGPSNQPQHF. Variable domain in full (rest from reference TRBV15 and TRBJ1-5): DAMVIQNPRYQVTQFGKPVTLSCSQTLNHNVMYWYQQKSSQAPKLLFHYYDKDFNNEADTPDNFQSRRPNTSFCFLDIRSPGLGDTAMYLCATSRDLPGPSNQPQHFGDGTRLSIL.

This clone has only a few counts. The chain has TRBV30 and TRBJ1-2, with 8 bases identical to TRBD1. Per germline, CDR1 GTSNPN and CDR2 SVGIG (reference sequence). V lost 6 bases, J lost 6 bases, and 6 bases stayed unmatched. The CDR3 totals 12 residues. The CDR3 DNA reads TGTGCCTGTGCCACAGGGGGGGATGGCTACACCTTC. Its translation is CACATGGDGYTF.

With respect to this clone: Relative to the germline gene, one junction end is altered; a read error may explain this. The chain carries TRBV7-9 and TRBJ1-3, with a weak D call TRBD1 (5 bases). Looked up from germline, CDR1 is SEHNR and CDR2 is FQNEAQ (reference sequence). The CDR3 runs 19 residues. As DNA, the CDR3 is TGTTCCAGCAGCTTCTCAGGGATGGGGGGTAGGGGAACTGGAAACACCATATATTTT. Amino acid sequence: CSSSFSGMGGRGTGNTIYF. The full variable domain, completed using reference TRBV7-9 and TRBJ1-3, is DTGVSQNPRHKITKRGQNVTFRCDPISEHNRLYWYRQTLGQGPEFLTYFQNEAQLEKSRLLSDRFSAERPKGSFSTLEIQRTEQGDSAMYLCSSSFSGMGGRGTGNTIYFGEGSWLTVV.

This rearrangement joins TRBV28 to TRBJ1-2; perhaps TRBD1 as D (5 bases). This CDR3 spans 13 amino acids. The V end was cut by 6 bases, the J end by 6 bases, with 14 bases between. Germline V CDR1 and CDR2: MDHEN, SYDVKM. CDR3 sequence: CASSSTASNGYTF. As DNA, the CDR3 is TGTGCCAGCAGCTCGACAGCTTCTAATGGCTACACCTTC.

The V and J genes are TRBV7-6 and TRBJ1-1; D perhaps matches TRBD1 (5 bases). The germline V gene encodes CDR1 SGHVS and CDR2 FNYEAQ. V was shortened by 2 bases and J by 8 bases, with 12 bases between the two germline ends. This CDR3 has 13 amino acids. The CDR3 is CASSLYMGREAFF. In DNA, the CDR3 is TGTGCCAGCAGCTTATATATGGGGCGCGAAGCTTTCTTT. The entire variable domain, with the rest obtained from reference TRBV7-6 and TRBJ1-1, is as follows: GAGVSQSPRYKVTKRGQDVALRCDPISGHVSLYWYRQALGQGPEFLTYFNYEAQQDKSGLPNDRFSAERPEGSISTLTIQRTEQRDSAMYRCASSLYMGREAFFGQGTRLTVV.

The chain is built from TRBV9 and TRBJ2-5, with 7 nucleotides matching TRBD1. The CDR3 sequence is 15 residues long. V shed 0 bases and J 4 bases; nucleotides not matched to a gene: 6. In germline, CDR1 is SGDLS, CDR2 YYNGEE. This CDR3 is CASSVVSGGIETQYF. CDR3 nucleotides: TGTGCCAGCAGCGTAGTATCAGGGGGTATAGAGACCCAGTACTTC. Complete variable domain (other parts from reference TRBV9 and TRBJ2-5): DSGVTQTPKHLITATGQRVTLRCSPRSGDLSVYWYQQSLDQGLQFLIQYYNGEERAKGNILERFSAQQFPDLHSELNLSSLELGDSALYFCASSVVSGGIETQYFGPGTRLLVL.

This clone was counted only a few times. V and J are TRBV7-6 and TRBJ2-7; possible D gene TRBD2, 5 bases. Germline values: CDR1 SGHVS, CDR2 FNYEAQ. Trimming cost V 4 bases and J 1 base, with 14 bases left between them. CDR3 size: 15 residues. CDR3 region: CASSSIVRGSYEQYF. DNA of the CDR3: TGTGCCAGCAGCTCAATAGTCCGCGGGTCCTACGAGCAGTACTTC.

The chain uses TRBV4-1 and TRBJ1-5; D is unresolved. Trimming shortened V by 0 bases and J by 2 bases, and 11 bases separated the two germline ends. The CDR3 loop spans 16 amino acids. Per the germline V gene, CDR1 is MGHRA and CDR2 is YSYEKL. The CDR3 loop is CASSQDPGIRNQPQHF. DNA for the CDR3: TGCGCCAGCAGCCAAGACCCGGGTATTCGCAATCAGCCCCAGCATTTT.

This chain joins TRBV29-1 and TRBJ1-3; TRBD1 matches 7 bases. CDR1 is SQVTM, CDR2 ANQGSEA, per germline. CDR3 size: 13 residues. With V trimmed by 7 bases and J by 0 bases, 3 bases remained unmatched. The CDR3 nucleotides are TGCAGCGGACAGGGAAACTCTGGAAACACCATATATTTT. Translated: CSGQGNSGNTIYF.

The chain combines TRBV2 with TRBJ1-5; D uncertain. Germline lookup yields CDR1 SNHLY and CDR2 FYNNEI. Trimming left V 6 bases short and J 7 bases short, with 13 bases between. CDR3 length equals 13 residues. The chain's CDR3 is CASSPRGKQPQHF. The CDR3 DNA follows: TGTGCCAGCAGCCCCCGAGGAAAACAGCCCCAGCATTTT.

This clone has more than one count but fewer than ten. The chain couples TRBV5-1 to TRBJ1-2; 8 bases agree with TRBD1. J lost 1 base, V lost 2 bases, and 4 bases had no gene match. Germline V gives CDR1 SGHRS, CDR2 YFSETQ. The CDR3 runs to 15 residues. The CDR3 sequence: CASSLTGGFNYGYTF. The CDR3 nucleotides are TGCGCCAGCAGCTTAACAGGGGGATTTAACTATGGCTACACCTTC. Supplemented by reference TRBV5-1 and TRBJ1-2, the full variable domain reads KAGVTQTPRYLIKTRGQQVTLSCSPISGHRSVSWYQQTPGQGLQFLFEYFSETQRNKGNFPGRFSGRQFSNSRSEMNVSTLELGDSALYLCASSLTGGFNYGYTFGSGTRLTVV.

The gene calls are TRBV6-5 and TRBJ1-4; D is unresolved. Germline V gives CDR1 MNHEY, CDR2 SVGAGI. The CDR3 contains 13 residues. The V gene lost 6 bases and the J gene lost 7 bases, with 12 bases spanning the gap. CDR3 amino acids: CASRRTRGEKLFF. In DNA, the CDR3 is TGTGCCAGCAGGCGGACCCGGGGTGAAAAACTGTTTTTT.

The gene calls are TRBV11-3 and TRBJ2-2; no firm D call. CDR3 length: 15 residues. V was trimmed by 5 bases and J by 2 bases, leaving 12 bases between them. Looked up from germline, CDR1 is SGHNT and CDR2 is YENEEA. The CDR3 spells CASSAVNTNTGELFF. As DNA, the CDR3 is TGTGCCAGCAGCGCGGTTAATACAAACACCGGGGAGCTGTTTTTT.

In nucleotides, the CDR3 is TGTGCCTGGAGTGCCTGGGACAGGGACACAGATACGCAGTATTTT. Amino acids: CAWSAWDRDTDTQYF. V gene TRBV30 combines with J gene TRBJ2-3; 9 nucleotides match TRBD1. CDR1 GTSNPN and CDR2 SVGIG come from the germline V gene (reference sequence). This CDR3 spans 15 amino acids. V gave up 1 base and J gave up 2 bases; unmatched junction bases: 4.

This clone was recorded once. The chain combines TRBV6-5 with TRBJ2-1; 7 nucleotides agree with TRBD2. There are 15 residues in the CDR3. From germline, CDR1 is MNHEY and CDR2 SVGAGI. J gave up 0 bases and V 6 bases, and 5 bases lay outside the gene matches. The CDR3 region has the DNA TGTGCCAGCAGGAAAGCGGGAAGCTCCTACAATGAGCAGTTCTTC. This encodes CASRKAGSSYNEQFF.

This clone has just one count. The chain combines TRBV6-1 with TRBJ2-7; 7 bases agree with TRBD1. This CDR3 spans 14 amino acids. The V gene's germline CDR1 is MNHNS and CDR2 SASEGT. V shed 10 bases and J 0 bases; nucleotides not matched to a gene: 9. The chain's CDR3 is CANSQGFPSYEQYF. The CDR3 DNA follows: TGTGCCAACTCACAGGGGTTCCCCTCCTACGAGCAGTACTTC.

This clone was counted a few times. The genes are TRBV5-1 and TRBJ2-1; 14 bases are a match to TRBD2. Germline values: CDR1 SGHRS, CDR2 YFSETQ. This CDR3 is built from 17 residues. V was clipped by 4 bases and J by 9 bases; unmatched bases: 12. The DNA of the CDR3 is TGCGCCAGCAGCCCTGGGGTGGGACTAGCGGGAGTAGGTGAGCAGTTCTTC. It codes for CASSPGVGLAGVGEQFF.

This clone was picked up a small number of times. The J gene is TRBJ2-7, the V gene TRBV5-1; 15 positions match TRBD2. Germline CDR1 and CDR2: SGHRS and YFSETQ. V was pared by 4 bases and J by 6 bases, with 8 bases of the junction left unmatched. The CDR3 runs to 16 residues. CDR3 bases: TGCGCCAGCAGCCGGACTAGCGGGGGGGCGGGGATCGAGCAGTACTTC. This translates into CASSRTSGGAGIEQYF.

V and J are TRBV30 and TRBJ1-3, with TRBD1 matching 7 bases. V gave up 3 bases and J gave up 2 bases; unmatched junction bases: 1. The germline CDR1 and CDR2 sequences are GTSNPN and SVGIG (reference sequence). The CDR3 length is 13 residues. The CDR3 here is CAWRGTAGNTIYF. The CDR3 DNA sequence: TGTGCCTGGAGAGGGACAGCTGGAAACACCATATATTTT.

CDR3 protein: CASKESTGGNEQFF. CDR3 nucleotide sequence: TGCGCCAGCAAGGAATCCACCGGCGGGAATGAGCAGTTCTTC. The chain combines TRBV5-1 with TRBJ2-1, with D possibly TRBD2 on 5 matching bases. This CDR3 is built from 14 residues. The V and J ends lost 6 bases and 7 bases respectively, with 17 bases between them. CDR1 is SGHRS and CDR2 is YFSETQ in the germline V gene.

The gene calls are TRBV18 and TRBJ1-1, with a tentative D call TRBD1 (5 bases). Trimming shortened V by 6 bases and J by 3 bases, and 11 bases separated the two germline ends. This CDR3 has 13 residues. Germline values: CDR1 KGHSH, CDR2 LQKENI. The CDR3 region has the DNA TGTGCCAGCTCCGAGTCAGGGTACACTGAAGCTTTCTTT. Translating gives CASSESGYTEAFF.